This T cell receptor beta chain was profiled in a study of T cells after yellow fever vaccination. One entry per CDR3 protein, called by TCRdb with MiXCR from the 5' RACE reads. The table includes about 630,000 distinct CDR3 sequences, about 12% detected once. Germline lookup yields CDR1 SEHNR and CDR2 FQNEAQ (reference sequence). V was clipped by 5 bases and J by 8 bases, with 9 bases between them. The CDR3 is 11 residues long. Regarding this clonotype: Its antigen is currently unknown.

Study-wide results and caveats: Relatively few clonotypes were ones that appeared in both CD4 and CD8 compartments.

The sequences come from PBMCs, collected on the day of the yellow fever booster vaccination. This TCR came from a man aged 30-40 years who received the YFV17D yellow fever vaccine. V is TRBV7-9 and J is TRBJ1-1; no clear D gene. CDR3 in DNA: TGTGCCAGCAGCCCCCAGGTAGAAGCTTTCTTT. Translating gives CASSPQVEAFF. Using reference TRBV7-9 and TRBJ1-1 for the parts outside the CDR3, the full variable domain is DTGVSQNPRHKITKRGQNVTFRCDPISEHNRLYWYRQTLGQGPEFLTYFQNEAQLEKSRLLSDRFSAERPKGSFSTLEIQRTEQGDSAMYLCASSPQVEAFFGQGTRLTVV.